These 8 T cell receptor beta chains were sequenced from one sample in a study of T cell responses to AZD1222 COVID-19 vaccine. The protocol was immunoSEQ multiplex PCR, while the TCRdb copy is restricted to in-frame clones and leaves out a portion. The sample lists over 100,000 clones, approximately 90% occurring once. The material was peripheral blood, obtained on day 0 of AZD1222 vaccination. These receptors came from an adult in good health.

The V gene is TRBV5-1, the J gene TRBJ1-6; no clear D gene. CDR1 is SGHRS and CDR2 is YFSETQ in the germline V gene. CDR3 length: 13 amino acids. V gave up 7 bases and J gave up 0 bases, with 5 bases separating them. This chain's CDR3 is CASRSSYNSPLHF. In nucleotides, the CDR3 is TGCGCCAGCCGAAGCTCCTATAATTCACCCCTCCACTTT. The full variable domain, with the rest looked up from reference TRBV5-1 and TRBJ1-6, is KAGVTQTPRYLIKTRGQQVTLSCSPISGHRSVSWYQQTPGQGLQFLFEYFSETQRNKGNFPGRFSGRQFSNSRSEMNVSTLELGDSALYLCASRSSYNSPLHFGNGTRLTVT.

CDR3 sequence reads: CASSLSGANVLTF. The CDR3 DNA sequence: TGTGCCAGCAGCCTCTCTGGGGCCAACGTCCTGACTTTC. This chain uses TRBV6-2 or TRBV6-3 with TRBJ2-6; D unresolved. Germline values: CDR1 MNHEY, CDR2 SVGEGT. This CDR3 region has 13 residues. Between the trimmed V and J ends, which lost 6 bases and 0 bases, there was a span of 3 bases.

This rearrangement joins TRBV4-2 to TRBJ1-1; D is unclear. This CDR3 region has 17 residues. CDR1 LGHNA and CDR2 YNFKEQ come from the germline V gene. V was pared by 4 bases and J by 0 bases, with 18 bases between. CDR3 sequence: CASSRDGSTVLNTEAFF. For the CDR3, the DNA is TGTGCCAGCAGCCGGGATGGGTCCACAGTTTTGAACACTGAAGCTTTCTTT.

The J gene is TRBJ2-7, the V gene TRBV9; 10 nucleotides agree with TRBD2. CDR1 SGDLS and CDR2 YYNGEE come from the germline V gene. The CDR3 contains 15 residues. The V and J ends lost 3 bases and 5 bases, in that order; junction bases with no gene match: 8. CDR3 protein: CASSAATSGFHEQYF. Written as DNA, the CDR3 is TGTGCCAGCAGCGCAGCGACTAGCGGGTTCCACGAGCAGTACTTC.

The CDR3 DNA reads as TGTGCCATCAGTGCCGATGGAGATACGCAGTATTTT. It yields the protein CAISADGDTQYF. The V and J genes are TRBV10-3 and TRBJ2-3; unclear D gene. Trimming left V 4 bases short and J 5 bases short, with 7 bases between. This CDR3 region has 12 residues. The germline V gene encodes CDR1 ENHRY and CDR2 SYGVKD.

The chain combines TRBV13 with TRBJ1-2, with unresolved D. CDR3 length: 13 amino acids. Trimming removed 6 bases from V and 0 bases from J, with 8 bases in between. CDR1 and CDR2 from the germline V gene are PRHDT and FYEKMQ (reference sequence). Here the CDR3 reads CASSLWANYGYTF. The CDR3 nucleotides read TGTGCCAGCAGTTTGTGGGCTAACTATGGCTACACCTTC.

This clone was detected a few times. This sequence joins TRBV5-5 and TRBJ2-7; D might be TRBD1 (5 bases). V lost 4 bases, J lost 3 bases, and 11 bases lay in between. The CDR3 extends over 13 amino acids. Germline assignment: CDR1 SGHKS and CDR2 YYEKEE (reference sequence). DNA for the CDR3: TGTGCCAGCAGCACCTGGCAGGGCTACGAGCAGTACTTC. Its translation: CASSTWQGYEQYF. The full variable domain, completed using reference TRBV5-5 and TRBJ2-7, is DAGVTQSPTHLIKTRGQQVTLRCSPISGHKSVSWYQQVLGQGPQFIFQYYEKEERGRGNFPDRFSARQFPNYSSELNVNALLLGDSALYLCASSTWQGYEQYFGPGTRLTVT.

The chain is built from TRBV11-3 and TRBJ2-3; possible D gene TRBD1, 6 bases. V gave up 5 bases and J gave up 2 bases, with 11 bases separating them. Germline lookup yields CDR1 SGHNT and CDR2 YENEEA. CDR3 length equals 14 residues. CDR3 in amino acids: CASSPRQDTDTQYF. The CDR3 DNA sequence: TGTGCCAGCAGCCCGCGACAGGACACAGATACGCAGTATTTT.